The entry that follows covers one T cell receptor beta chain sequence. The data are from a study of blood T cell repertoires in COVID-19. Study in general: Acute and convalescent COVID-19 samples came from the United States, Italy and Spain. PBMCs, B-cell-depleted T cells, or T cells were the source of the cDNA or gDNA that made up the material.

Per the original data handling: Amplification from reference gene primers served as the basis for estimated nucleated cell counts. TCRdb's copy holds only in-frame clones and misses some; the assay was immunoSEQ multiplex PCR. Clone size and V and J calls were adopted from that table, with D and trimming inferred from the DNA. The repertoire holds some 260,000 clones, with approximately 82% as singletons. The sequence came from a woman in her late teens or twenties with acute or convalescent COVID-19. Sequencing was performed on peripheral blood.

CDR3 nucleotides: TGTGCCAGCAGCCTCGACTACTCTGGAAACACCATATATTTT. Amino acids: CASSLDYSGNTIYF. The chain recombines TRBV7-2 with TRBJ1-3; D call uncertain. Germline V gene sequence: CDR1 SGHTA, CDR2 FQGNSA. This CDR3 region has 14 residues. Trimming took 5 bases from V and 0 from J, leaving 8 bases between them.